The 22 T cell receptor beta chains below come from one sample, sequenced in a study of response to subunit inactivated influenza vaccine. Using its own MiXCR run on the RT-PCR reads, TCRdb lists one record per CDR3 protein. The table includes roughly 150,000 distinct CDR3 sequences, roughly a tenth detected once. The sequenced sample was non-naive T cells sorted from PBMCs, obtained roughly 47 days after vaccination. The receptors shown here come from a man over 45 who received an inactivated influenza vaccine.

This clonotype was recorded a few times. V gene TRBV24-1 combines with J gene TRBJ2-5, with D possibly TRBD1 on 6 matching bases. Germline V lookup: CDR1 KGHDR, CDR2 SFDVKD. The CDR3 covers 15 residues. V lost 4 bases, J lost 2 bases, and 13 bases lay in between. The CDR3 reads CATSDPRDTQETQYF. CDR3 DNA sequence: TGTGCCACCAGTGACCCCCGGGACACACAAGAGACCCAGTACTTC.

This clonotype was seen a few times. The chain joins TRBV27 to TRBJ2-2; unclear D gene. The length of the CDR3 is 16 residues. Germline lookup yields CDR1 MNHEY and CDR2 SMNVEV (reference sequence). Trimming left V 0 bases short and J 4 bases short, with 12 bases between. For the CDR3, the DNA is TGTGCCAGCAGTTTATCTTTCGGCTACCTCACCGGGGAGCTGTTTTTT. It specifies CASSLSFGYLTGELFF.

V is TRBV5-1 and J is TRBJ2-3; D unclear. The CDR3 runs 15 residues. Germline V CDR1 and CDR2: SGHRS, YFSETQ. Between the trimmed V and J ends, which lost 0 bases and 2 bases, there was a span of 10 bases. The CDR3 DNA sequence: TGCGCCAGCAGCTTGGGACTCCCGCCCACAGATACGCAGTATTTT. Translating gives CASSLGLPPTDTQYF.

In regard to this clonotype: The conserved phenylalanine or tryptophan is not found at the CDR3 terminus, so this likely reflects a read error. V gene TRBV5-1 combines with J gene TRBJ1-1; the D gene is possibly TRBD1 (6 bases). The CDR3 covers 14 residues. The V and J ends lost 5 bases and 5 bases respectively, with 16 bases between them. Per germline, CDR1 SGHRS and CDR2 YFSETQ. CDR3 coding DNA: TGCGCCAGCAGGGCAGGGGAGATCGATACTGAAGCTTTCCTT. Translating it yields CASRAGEIDTEAFL.

CDR3 region: CSVAGRTSGYGYTF. The CDR3 DNA reads as TGCAGCGTTGCTGGCAGGACAAGCGGCTATGGCTACACCTTC. The J gene is TRBJ1-2, the V gene TRBV29-1, with D tentatively TRBD1 (5 bases). V shed 4 bases and J shed 4 bases, with 16 bases lying between them. The CDR3 runs to 14 residues. The germline gives CDR1 SQVTM, CDR2 ANQGSEA.

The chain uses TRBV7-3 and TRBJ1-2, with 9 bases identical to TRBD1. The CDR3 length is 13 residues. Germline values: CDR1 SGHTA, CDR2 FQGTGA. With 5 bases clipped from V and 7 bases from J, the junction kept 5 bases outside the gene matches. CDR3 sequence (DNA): TGTGCCAGCAGCCCCACAGGGGGCGGTGGCTACACCTTC. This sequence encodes CASSPTGGGGYTF.

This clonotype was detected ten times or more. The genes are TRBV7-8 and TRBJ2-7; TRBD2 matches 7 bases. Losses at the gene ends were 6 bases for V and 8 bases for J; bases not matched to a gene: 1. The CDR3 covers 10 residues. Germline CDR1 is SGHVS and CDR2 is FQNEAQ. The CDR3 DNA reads TGTGCCAGCAGTGGGACTAAGCAGTACTTC. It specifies CASSGTKQYF.

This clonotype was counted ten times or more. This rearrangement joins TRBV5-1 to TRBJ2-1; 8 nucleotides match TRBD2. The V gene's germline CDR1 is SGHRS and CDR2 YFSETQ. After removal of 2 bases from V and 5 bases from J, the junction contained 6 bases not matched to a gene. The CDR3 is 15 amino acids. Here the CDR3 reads CASSLTGGTNNEQFF. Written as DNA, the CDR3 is TGCGCCAGCAGCTTAACGGGAGGGACTAACAATGAGCAGTTCTTC.

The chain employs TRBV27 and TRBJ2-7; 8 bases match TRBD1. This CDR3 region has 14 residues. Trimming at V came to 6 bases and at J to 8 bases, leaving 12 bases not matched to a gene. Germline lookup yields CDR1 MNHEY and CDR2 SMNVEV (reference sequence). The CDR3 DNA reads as TGTGCCAGCAGGGAGACAGGGGCCCTAATTAAGCAGTACTTC. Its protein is CASRETGALIKQYF.

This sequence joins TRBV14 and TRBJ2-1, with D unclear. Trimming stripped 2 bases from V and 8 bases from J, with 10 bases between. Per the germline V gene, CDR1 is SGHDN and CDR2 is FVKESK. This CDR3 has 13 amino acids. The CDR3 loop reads CASSQSLGYEQFF. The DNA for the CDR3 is TGTGCCAGCAGCCAAAGTCTAGGGTATGAGCAGTTCTTC.

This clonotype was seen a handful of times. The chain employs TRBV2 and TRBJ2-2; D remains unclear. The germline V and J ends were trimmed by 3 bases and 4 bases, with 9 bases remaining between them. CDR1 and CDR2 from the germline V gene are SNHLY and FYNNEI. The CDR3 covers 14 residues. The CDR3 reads CASSDTSFTGELFF. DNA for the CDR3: TGTGCCAGCAGTGATACATCATTCACCGGGGAGCTGTTTTTT.

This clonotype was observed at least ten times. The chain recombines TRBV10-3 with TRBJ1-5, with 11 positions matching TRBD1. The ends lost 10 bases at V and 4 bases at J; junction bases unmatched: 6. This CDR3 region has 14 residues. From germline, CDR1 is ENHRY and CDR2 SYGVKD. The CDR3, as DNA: TGTGCCAGCTGGGACAGGGGGAGTAATCAGCCCCAGCATTTT. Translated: CASWDRGSNQPQHF.

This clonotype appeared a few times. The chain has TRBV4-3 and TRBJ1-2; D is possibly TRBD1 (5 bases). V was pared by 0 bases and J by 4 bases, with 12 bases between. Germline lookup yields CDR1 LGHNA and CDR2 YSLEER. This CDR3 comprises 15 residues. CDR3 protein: CASSQERVGVYGYTF. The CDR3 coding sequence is TGCGCCAGCAGCCAAGAGAGAGTAGGGGTCTATGGCTACACCTTC.

The CDR3 loop reads CTISLPGLAGDSYNEQFF. In DNA, the CDR3 is TGTACCATCAGTTTACCCGGACTAGCGGGGGACTCCTACAATGAGCAGTTCTTC. The chain links TRBV3-1 to TRBJ2-1; 13 nucleotides agree with TRBD2. This CDR3 has 18 residues. CDR1 LGHDT and CDR2 YNNKEL come from the germline V gene (reference sequence).

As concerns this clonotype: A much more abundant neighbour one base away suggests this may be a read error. This chain's CDR3 is CASSLYTGQGVEQYF. CDR3 in DNA: TGCGCCAGCAGCTTGTACACGGGACAGGGTGTGGAGCAGTACTTC. This sequence joins TRBV5-1 and TRBJ2-7, with TRBD1 identical over 9 bases. Looked up from germline, CDR1 is SGHRS and CDR2 is YFSETQ. The length of the CDR3 is 15 residues. With 1 base clipped from V and 7 bases from J, the junction kept 9 bases outside the gene matches. Using reference TRBV5-1 and TRBJ2-7 for the parts outside the CDR3, the full variable domain is KAGVTQTPRYLIKTRGQQVTLSCSPISGHRSVSWYQQTPGQGLQFLFEYFSETQRNKGNFPGRFSGRQFSNSRSEMNVSTLELGDSALYLCASSLYTGQGVEQYFGPGTRLTVT.

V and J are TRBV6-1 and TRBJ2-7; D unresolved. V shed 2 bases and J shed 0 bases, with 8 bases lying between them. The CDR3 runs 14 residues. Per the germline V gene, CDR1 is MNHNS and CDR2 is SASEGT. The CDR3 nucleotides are TGTGCCAGCAGTGAACACGGCTACTCCTACGAGCAGTACTTC. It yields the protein CASSEHGYSYEQYF.

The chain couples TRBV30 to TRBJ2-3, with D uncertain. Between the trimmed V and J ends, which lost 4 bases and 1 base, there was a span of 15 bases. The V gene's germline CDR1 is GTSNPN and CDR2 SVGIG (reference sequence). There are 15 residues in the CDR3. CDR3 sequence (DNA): TGTGCCTGGAAGACTCTCACTCGGGGCACAGATACGCAGTATTTT. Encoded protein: CAWKTLTRGTDTQYF. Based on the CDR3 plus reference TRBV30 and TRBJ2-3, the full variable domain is SQTIHQWPATLVQPVGSPLSLECTVEGTSNPNLYWYRQAAGRGLQLLFYSVGIGQISSEVPQNLSASRPQDRQFILSSKKLLLSDSGFYLCAWKTLTRGTDTQYFGPGTRLTVL.

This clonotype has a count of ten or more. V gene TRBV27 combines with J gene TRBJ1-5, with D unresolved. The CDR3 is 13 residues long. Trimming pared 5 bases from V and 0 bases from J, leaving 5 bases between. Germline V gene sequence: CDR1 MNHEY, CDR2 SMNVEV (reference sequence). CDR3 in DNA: TGTGCCAGCAGTATTGATAGCAATCAGCCCCAGCATTTT. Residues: CASSIDSNQPQHF.

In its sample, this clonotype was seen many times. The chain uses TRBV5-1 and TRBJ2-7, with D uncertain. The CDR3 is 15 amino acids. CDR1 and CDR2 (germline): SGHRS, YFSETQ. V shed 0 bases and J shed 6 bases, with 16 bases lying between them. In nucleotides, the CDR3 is TGCGCCAGCAGCTTGGCCGGGTCCTTTTTCGGCGAGCAGTACTTC. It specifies CASSLAGSFFGEQYF.

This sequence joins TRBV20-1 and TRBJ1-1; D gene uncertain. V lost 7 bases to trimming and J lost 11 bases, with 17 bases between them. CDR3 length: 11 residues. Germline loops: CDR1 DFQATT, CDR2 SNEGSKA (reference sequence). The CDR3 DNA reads TGCAGTGTCCTGGGCATATCTGTGGCTTTCTTT. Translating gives CSVLGISVAFF.

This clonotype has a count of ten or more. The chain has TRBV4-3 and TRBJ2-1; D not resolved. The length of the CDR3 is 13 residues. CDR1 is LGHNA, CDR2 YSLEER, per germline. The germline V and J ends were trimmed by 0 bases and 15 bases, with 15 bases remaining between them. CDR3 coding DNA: TGCGCCAGCAGCCAAGATAGAGCTATGCCGAGGTTCTTC. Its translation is CASSQDRAMPRFF.

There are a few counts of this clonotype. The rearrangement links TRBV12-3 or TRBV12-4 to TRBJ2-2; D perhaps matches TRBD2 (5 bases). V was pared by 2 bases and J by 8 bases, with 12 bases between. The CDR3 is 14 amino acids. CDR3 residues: CASSLISGSGELFF. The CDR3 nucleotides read TGTGCCAGCAGTTTAATCAGCGGTTCGGGGGAGCTGTTTTTT.